This T cell receptor (beta chain) is drawn from a study of identical twins (dated by TCRdb to the mid-2010s). Notes on the research overall: TCR alpha and beta repertoires from monozygotic twins, unrelated adults of various ages and cord blood were deep-sequenced to test whether fetal clonotypes persist. To rule out contamination, the twin experiments were replicated at different times with different library preparation protocols. Overall results and qualifications from the work: Abundant cord blood beta clonotypes had fewer insertions, young adult naive repertoires showed a similar but weaker trend, and memory repertoires showed no such trend. In beta out-of-frame sequences, excess twin sharing was weaker, because having fewer shared sequences lowered the signal-to-noise ratio. Because the same donors could not be followed over many years, the conclusions relied on cross-sectional statistical analysis. Invariant T cells such as MAIT and iNKT could partly confound zero-insertion analyses, though diverse VJ usage argued against this for most clonotypes. Compared with coincidental sharing between unrelated individuals, out-of-frame TCR alpha sequences shared between twins showed an excess of sequences with low generation probability. Out-of-frame TCR alpha sharing in monozygotic twins was systematically underestimated by recombination models, whereas sharing between unrelated individuals was in agreement with the recombination models.

As for this clonotype: Its antigen has not been determined. No per-base quality is available; no much larger clone lies one base away.

Every donor was a healthy Caucasian. The twin cohort comprised three pairs of female monozygotic twins, all aged about 18 to 29 years. Positive isolation kits from Invitrogen were used to isolate the CD4+ and CD8+ T cell populations. CDR1 and CDR2, per the germline V gene, are MDHEN and SYDVKM. V and J are truncated by 7 bases and 5 bases respectively, leaving an intervening sequence of 11 bases. The CDR3, from cysteine to phenylalanine, totals 12 residues. CDR3 DNA only is kept here, 36 bases in frame from base 1. To prepare the library, 5' RACE was applied. For sequencing, an Illumina HiSeq 2000 was employed. Template switching introduced a universal primer binding site; the final cDNA contained a unique molecular identifier, enabling accurate counting of TCR cDNA molecules. First-strand cDNA for TCR alpha and beta chains was synthesized from specific primers in the conserved constant-segment region. To control for contamination, every cDNA library was double barcoded, receiving both a SMART-Mk sample barcode and Illumina barcodes. TruSeq adapter sequences, together with Illumina sample barcodes, were added in two successive PCR steps. The Illumina HiSeq platform was used with custom primers to sequence TCR alpha and beta cDNA libraries. The source study handled its data this way. Unique molecular identifiers were extracted from raw reads with MiGEC, and CDR3 positions were determined with MiXCR. For each individual, recombination models were inferred using an EM algorithm with the repgenHMM and IGoR tools. The analysis of shared clonotypes was done with the tcR package in R, with sharing normalized by the product of cloneset sizes. To study raw recombination free of thymic and clonal selection effects, out-of-frame nonproductive sequences were analyzed. TCRdb handled the public reads itself, with Q25 trimming in fastp and clone calling in MiXCR, and kept productive beta chains. Here each entry gathers all rows of one CDR3 protein and keeps the most common genes and DNA. The V and J calls reflect TCRdb's pipeline rather than the authors' work. The table for this sample lists hundreds of thousands of distinct CDR3 sequences; 24% of them were counted only once. The ten largest clones add up to approximately 2.9% of the sample.

The sample also formed part of further work on T cells expressing NK-cell markers. The second source states: In sorted CD3+CD56+NKG2C+, CD3+CD56+NKG2C- and CD3+CD56-NKG2C+ T-cell subsets from about eight donors, TCR beta-chain repertoires were profiled. Of the eight sequenced donors, seven were found to be HCMV-seropositive and one was found to be HCMV-seronegative. To restrict sorting to alphabetaTCR-expressing T cells, an anti-gammadeltaTCR antibody was added in several experiments. In five to seven donors, the dominant CD3+CD56+NKG2C+ clonotypes were found to rank among the top 10 CD8+ clonotypes and to make up roughly 1.0-8% of CD8+ T cells. Those dominant clonotypes were again the most abundant among CD3+CD56-NKG2C+ cells in a few donors, at about 25-60.1%. It remained unclear whether the expanded NKG2C-expressing T cell clones were specific for HCMV antigens. The eight sequenced donors were randomly selected healthy volunteers, three men and five women. HCMV serostatus was determined by detecting HCMV-specific IgG in serum with a commercial ELISA kit. MIGEC was used to demultiplex reads and group reads by UMI, and MiTCR was used to assemble and quantify clonotypes. Only TCR cDNA sequences supported by at least two reads were kept to exclude erroneous sequences. The tcR package was used for downstream repertoire analysis, and clonotypes were matched across fractions by CDR3 nucleotide sequence plus V segment. VDJmatch was used to annotate antigen specificity against VDJdb, with one amino acid substitution allowed in CDR3.

The TCR was taken from a woman younger than 30 in good health. The chain links TRBV28 with TRBJ1-1; no D gene is confidently identified. The sequenced sample consisted of CD4+ T cells sorted from blood. Here the CDR3 is given as CASMGLGTEAFF. The sequenced DNA is TGTGCCAGCATGGGCCTGGGAACTGAAGCTTTCTTT.